The 28 T cell receptor beta chains presented below share a single source sample, sequenced in a study of OX40 agonist ivuxolimab in advanced cancers. Profiled with immunoSEQ multiplex PCR; TCRdb holds only in-frame clones, not every one. The sample has some 60,000 clones, 70% to 90% seen once; the top ten hold 5.2%. Sequenced here: CD4+ or CD8+ T cells sorted from blood, sampled in a trial of the OX40 agonist ivuxolimab. All receptors come from an adult with an advanced solid tumor such as melanoma, head and neck, liver or kidney cancer.

This chain connects TRBV6-5 to TRBJ1-3; the D gene is possibly TRBD1 (5 bases). With 4 bases removed from V and 4 bases from J, the gap between germline ends came to 14 bases. There are 15 residues in the CDR3. Germline V gene lookup returns CDR1 MNHEY and CDR2 SVGAGI. For the CDR3, the DNA is TGTGCCAGCAGTTCTCGGAGGGCAGGGGGAAACACCATATATTTT. As protein: CASSSRRAGGNTIYF.

This clone has more than one count but fewer than ten. The rearrangement joins TRBV18 to TRBJ1-5; D is possibly TRBD1 (6 bases). This CDR3 spans 15 amino acids. CDR1 is KGHSH, CDR2 LQKENI, per germline. The germline V and J ends were trimmed by 3 bases and 3 bases, with 12 bases remaining between them. Here the CDR3 reads CASSPQGNTNQPQHF. CDR3 bases: TGTGCCAGCTCACCCCAGGGGAATACCAATCAGCCCCAGCATTTT.

This chain uses TRBV4-3 with TRBJ2-2; the D gene is possibly TRBD1 (6 bases). Germline V CDR1 and CDR2: LGHNA, YSLEER. V shed 4 bases and J shed 5 bases, with 20 bases lying between them. This CDR3 contains 17 residues. The CDR3 protein is CASSLQGPPLRTGELFF. The CDR3 DNA sequence: TGCGCCAGCAGCCTTCAGGGGCCTCCCCTGAGGACCGGGGAGCTGTTTTTT.

This clone came up a few times. This chain links TRBV6-6 with TRBJ2-5; TRBD2 agrees at 7 bases. CDR1 and CDR2 (germline): MNHNY, SVGAGI (reference sequence). Losses at the gene ends were 6 bases for V and 1 base for J; bases not matched to a gene: 5. CDR3 size: 14 residues. The CDR3 sequence is CASSQRDFQETQYF. The CDR3 region has the DNA TGTGCCAGCAGCCAGCGGGACTTCCAAGAGACCCAGTACTTC.

This clone has just one count. V gene TRBV27 combines with J gene TRBJ2-7; no clear D gene. The CDR3 sequence is 13 residues long. Trimming shortened V by 5 bases and J by 2 bases, and 10 bases separated the two germline ends. Germline-derived CDR1 and CDR2 are MNHEY and SMNVEV (reference sequence). The CDR3 region is CASSPRAAYEQYF. Written as DNA, the CDR3 is TGTGCCAGCAGTCCTCGGGCAGCCTACGAGCAGTACTTC.

The rearrangement links TRBV6-1 to TRBJ1-6; the D is unclear. This CDR3 has 14 amino acids. Germline V gene sequence: CDR1 MNHNS, CDR2 SASEGT. V lost 6 bases and J 6 bases, leaving 12 bases between the germline ends. CDR3 nucleotides: TGTGCCAGCAGCCCGGGAGGGTCTAATTCACCCCTCCACTTT. Its translation is CASSPGGSNSPLHF.

V is TRBV25-1 and J is TRBJ1-1; maybe TRBD1 (6 bases). Germline CDR1 is MGHDK and CDR2 is SYGVNS. The CDR3 has 13 amino acids. Trimming cost V 5 bases and J 4 bases, with 11 bases left between them. The CDR3 coding sequence is TGTGCCAGCAGTTCGGGGGGCTTCACTGAAGCTTTCTTT. Translating gives CASSSGGFTEAFF.

This clone was counted between two and nine times. The chain employs TRBV29-1 and TRBJ1-1; tentatively, D is TRBD1 (6 bases). V was pared by 0 bases and J by 4 bases, with 12 bases between. The CDR3 has 14 residues. Germline V gene data show CDR1 as SQVTM and CDR2 as ANQGSEA. CDR3 sequence (DNA): TGCAGCGTTGAAGAGTGGGGGGCCACCACTGAAGCTTTCTTT. This gives the protein CSVEEWGATTEAFF.

The rearrangement links TRBV4-1 to TRBJ1-2, with D unresolved. The V gene's germline CDR1 is MGHRA and CDR2 YSYEKL. With 2 bases removed from V and 3 bases from J, the gap between germline ends came to 10 bases. This CDR3 contains 14 residues. CDR3 nucleotide sequence: TGCGCCAGCAGCCAAAGCGCTAGGGACTATGGCTACACCTTC. Its protein product is CASSQSARDYGYTF.

The chain recombines TRBV25-1 with TRBJ2-3; no reliable D call. The V gene's germline CDR1 is MGHDK and CDR2 SYGVNS. The ends were cut back, 1 base at V and 4 bases at J, with 9 bases in the middle. CDR3 length equals 14 residues. Here the CDR3 reads CASSEFRTPDTQYF. DNA for the CDR3: TGTGCCAGCAGTGAATTTAGGACCCCAGATACGCAGTATTTT.

This chain connects TRBV28 to TRBJ1-1, with no clear D. This CDR3 is 12 amino acids long. Germline loops: CDR1 MDHEN, CDR2 SYDVKM. Trimming left V 3 bases short and J 0 bases short, with 2 bases between. The CDR3 sequence is CASSFLNTEAFF. The CDR3 DNA reads TGTGCCAGCAGTTTCTTGAACACTGAAGCTTTCTTT.

V usage is TRBV5-5 and J usage is TRBJ2-3, with 7 bases that match TRBD2. With 4 bases clipped from V and 0 bases from J, the junction kept 5 bases outside the gene matches. Germline-derived CDR1 and CDR2 are SGHKS and YYEKEE (reference sequence). The CDR3 covers 15 residues. CDR3 DNA sequence: TGTGCCAGCAGCCGAGCGGGACTAAGCACAGATACGCAGTATTTT. Amino acids: CASSRAGLSTDTQYF.

The gene calls are TRBV9 and TRBJ1-6, with D possibly being TRBD1 (6 bases). With 0 bases removed from V and 7 bases from J, the gap between germline ends came to 8 bases. The V gene's germline CDR1 is SGDLS and CDR2 YYNGEE. The CDR3 has 14 amino acids. CDR3 bases: TGTGCCAGCAGCGTAGCCGGGGGCAATTCACCCCTCCACTTT. This gives the protein CASSVAGGNSPLHF.

In this sample, this clone turned up many times. This chain uses TRBV9 with TRBJ1-3, with 7 bases lining up with TRBD1. V lost 3 bases and J lost 3; bases outside the gene matches: 6. Looked up from germline, CDR1 is SGDLS and CDR2 is YYNGEE. The CDR3 covers 15 residues. The CDR3 DNA is TGTGCCAGCAGCGCACCGACAGGGATTGGAAACACCATATATTTT. It codes for CASSAPTGIGNTIYF.

The rearrangement links TRBV18 to TRBJ2-1; 8 positions agree with TRBD1. This CDR3 region has 16 residues. Trimming removed 3 bases from V and 15 bases from J; junction bases left unmatched: 19. CDR1 is KGHSH, CDR2 LQKENI, per germline. The CDR3: CASSPHDPRTGSIGFF. DNA for the CDR3: TGTGCCAGCTCACCCCACGATCCCAGGACAGGGAGCATTGGGTTCTTC. The full variable domain, with the rest looked up from reference TRBV18 and TRBJ2-1, is NAGVMQNPRHLVRRRGQEARLRCSPMKGHSHVYWYRQLPEEGLKFMVYLQKENIIDESGMPKERFSAEFPKEGPSILRIQQVVRGDSAAYFCASSPHDPRTGSIGFFGPGTRLTVL.

The gene calls are TRBV29-1 and TRBJ2-1; D gene ambiguous. The V end lost 4 bases, the J end lost 0 bases, and 7 bases lay between the germline ends. Germline-derived CDR1 and CDR2 are SQVTM and ANQGSEA. This CDR3 contains 13 residues. CDR3 nucleotide sequence: TGCAGCGTTGTTCAGTTCTCCTACAATGAGCAGTTCTTC. Translation: CSVVQFSYNEQFF.

Turning to this clone: At one of its ends the junction is not consistent with the germline gene, which may arise from a read error. The chain links TRBV7-7 to TRBJ2-3; D is possibly TRBD1 (5 bases). The CDR3 has 15 residues. CDR1 SSHAT and CDR2 FNYEAQ come from the germline V gene (reference sequence). Here the CDR3 DNA reads TGTGCTAGCAGCTTGACAGACCTTAGCACAGATACGCAGTATTTT. Translated, it gives CASSLTDLSTDTQYF.

The rearrangement links TRBV4-1 to TRBJ2-1; possible D gene TRBD2, 5 bases. Germline-derived CDR1 and CDR2 are MGHRA and YSYEKL. CDR3 length equals 14 residues. V was trimmed by 2 bases and J by 7 bases, leaving 12 bases between them. Here the CDR3 reads CASSQLANVNEQFF. The CDR3 bases are TGCGCCAGCAGCCAACTAGCCAATGTGAATGAGCAGTTCTTC.

This chain joins TRBV5-1 and TRBJ1-5; 7 positions match TRBD1. V shed 4 bases, J shed 3 bases, and the junction held 4 bases outside the gene matches. The germline gives CDR1 SGHRS, CDR2 YFSETQ. This CDR3 spans 14 amino acids. Here the CDR3 reads CASSLGTDNQPQHF. For the CDR3, the DNA is TGCGCCAGCAGCCTCGGGACAGACAATCAGCCCCAGCATTTT.

This clone occurred a few times. The CDR3 nucleotides are TGCGCCAGCAGCCAAGGGAGGTGGGAGACCCAGTACTTC. Translation gives CASSQGRWETQYF. The chain employs TRBV4-3 and TRBJ2-5; D possibly corresponds to TRBD2 (5 bases). V dropped 1 base and J dropped 5 bases, with 8 bases sitting between them. The CDR3 extends over 13 amino acids. The germline CDR1 and CDR2 sequences are LGHNA and YSLEER.

The rearrangement links TRBV7-2 to TRBJ2-5; D not resolved. With the DNA end fitting TRBJ2-7 better, the J assignment may be wrong. This CDR3 has 13 residues. Germline lookup yields CDR1 SGHTA and CDR2 FQGNSA. The CDR3: CASSLAKTYEQYF. The CDR3 DNA reads TGTGCCAGCAGCTTAGCAAAGACCTACGAGCAGTACTTC.

This chain uses TRBV5-1 with TRBJ1-4; D is uncertain. Germline V gene lookup returns CDR1 SGHRS and CDR2 YFSETQ. The germline V and J ends were trimmed by 0 bases and 8 bases, with 11 bases remaining between them. This CDR3 is 14 amino acids long. The CDR3 DNA sequence: TGCGCCAGCAGCTTGGCCCCAGACGGAGAAAAACTGTTTTTT. Protein product: CASSLAPDGEKLFF.

The rearrangement uses TRBV7-2 and TRBJ2-2; D call uncertain. Germline V lookup: CDR1 SGHTA, CDR2 FQGNSA. This CDR3 has 14 residues. V was cut by 2 bases and J by 6 bases, with 10 bases left in between. The CDR3 nucleotides read TGTGCCAGCAGCTTATCTACCGGATCCGGGGAGCTGTTTTTT. Residues: CASSLSTGSGELFF.

DNA for the CDR3: TGCAGCGCTACTGGACGGGAGAACACTGAAGCTTTCTTT. It encodes CSATGRENTEAFF. The V gene is TRBV29-1, the J gene TRBJ1-1, with D unclear. The CDR3 has 13 residues. The germline CDR1 and CDR2 sequences are SQVTM and ANQGSEA. V gave up 7 bases and J gave up 1 base, with 13 bases separating them.

This clone occurred once. This chain uses TRBV5-1 with TRBJ2-3, with D possibly matching TRBD2 (5 bases). CDR3 length: 14 residues. V shed 3 bases and J shed 2 bases, with 10 bases lying between them. Looked up from germline, CDR1 is SGHRS and CDR2 is YFSETQ. CDR3 DNA: TGCGCCAGCAGCTCCGGACTTTCCACAGATACGCAGTATTTT. Its protein is CASSSGLSTDTQYF. The variable domain in full, completed from reference TRBV5-1 and TRBJ2-3, reads KAGVTQTPRYLIKTRGQQVTLSCSPISGHRSVSWYQQTPGQGLQFLFEYFSETQRNKGNFPGRFSGRQFSNSRSEMNVSTLELGDSALYLCASSSGLSTDTQYFGPGTRLTVL.

The chain employs TRBV7-2 and TRBJ2-7; D uncertain. The V gene lost 9 bases and the J gene lost 3 bases, with 15 bases spanning the gap. Germline V gene data show CDR1 as SGHTA and CDR2 as FQGNSA. The CDR3 has 13 amino acids. CDR3 in DNA: TGTGCCAGGCCCCAGGAAAATAGCTACGAGCAGTACTTC. Its protein product is CARPQENSYEQYF.

This clone is a singleton in its sample. This rearrangement joins TRBV19 to TRBJ1-4, with 7 bases fitting TRBD1. V shed 5 bases and J 5 bases; nucleotides not matched to a gene: 8. This CDR3 contains 15 residues. Germline CDR1 is LNHDA and CDR2 is SQIVND (reference sequence). In DNA form, the CDR3 reads TGTGCCAGTAGTGCCCAGACAGGGAGAAATGAAAAACTGTTTTTT. Translation gives CASSAQTGRNEKLFF. Complete variable domain (other parts from reference TRBV19 and TRBJ1-4): DGGITQSPKYLFRKEGQNVTLSCEQNLNHDAMYWYRQDPGQGLRLIYYSQIVNDFQKGDIAEGYSVSREKKESFPLTVTSAQKNPTAFYLCASSAQTGRNEKLFFGSGTQLSVL.

The genes are TRBV14 and TRBJ2-7, with D unresolved. The CDR3 is made up of 13 amino acids. With 3 bases removed from V and 6 bases from J, the gap between germline ends came to 12 bases. Per the germline V gene, CDR1 is SGHDN and CDR2 is FVKESK. The CDR3 here is CASSQARRGEQYF. In DNA, the CDR3 is TGTGCCAGCAGCCAGGCCCGGAGAGGCGAGCAGTACTTC.